This T cell receptor (beta chain) was found in a study of T cell repertoires in cytomegalovirus infection. About the study: Through public TCR beta signatures, both CMV infection and matching HLA type were indicated. Study-wide results and limits: Clonotype analysis showed dominance of the ex vivo response by HLA-C-restricted CMV-specific TCR beta clonotypes. CMV carriers with the relevant HLA were identified by cumulative public TCR beta family frequency.

TCRdb analysed the reads with MiXCR anew, one entry per CDR3 protein. The repertoire has approximately 500,000 distinct CDR3 sequences, 16% of them found once; the top ten carry roughly a quarter. Concerning this clonotype: Its antigen remains unknown.

This sequence originates from a human donor in good health (CMV status not recorded). Some clones in this sample may be carry-over from other donors' samples. Sequencing was performed on CD8+ T cells from PBMCs.

CDR3 nucleotide sequence: TGCGCCAGCAGCCCTCCGGGCGGGTCCGCCGGGGAGCTGTTTTTT. Encoded protein: CASSPPGGSAGELFF. The V gene is TRBV4-1, the J gene TRBJ2-2; possible D gene TRBD2, 5 bases. V shed 4 bases and J shed 6 bases, with 15 bases lying between them. This CDR3 has 15 residues. The germline gives CDR1 MGHRA, CDR2 YSYEKL.